The sequence of this TCR beta chain was determined in a study of cytotoxic CD8 clonotypes in ibrutinib-treated CLL. The intended depth for sequencing was 1 in 200,000 to 1 in 1 million T cells. This table comes from immunoSEQ multiplex PCR, and its TCRdb copy is limited to in-frame clones, with some not included. The sample includes more than 200,000 clones, roughly 65% of them seen just once. The sample was PBMCs, taken after 12 months of ibrutinib treatment. The receptor was isolated from a human donor with chronic lymphocytic leukemia.

The CDR3 region is CAWRGTKNIQYF. DNA for the CDR3: TGTGCCTGGAGGGGGACAAAAAACATTCAGTACTTC. This chain links TRBV30 with TRBJ2-4; TRBD1 might be the D (6 bases). The V end lost 3 bases, the J end lost 4 bases, and 7 bases lay between the germline ends. Germline V gene data show CDR1 as GTSNPN and CDR2 as SVGIG (reference sequence). The CDR3 spans 12 residues.